The 14 T cell receptor beta chains below all came from one sample that was sequenced in a study of CD8 T cells in Susac syndrome. With random hexamers, about 0.5 to 1 ug RNA was reverse transcribed. TCRdb reprocessed the immunoSEQ multiplex PCR reads via MiXCR and lists one record per CDR3 protein. The data show approximately 170,000 distinct CDR3 sequences, approximately 90% seen once. The sequenced sample was CD4+ T cells from PBMCs. These receptors all come from a human donor in good health.

This chain connects TRBV5-1 to TRBJ2-7; 8 nucleotides line up with TRBD1. This CDR3 region has 13 residues. V gave up 4 bases and J gave up 4 bases; unmatched junction bases: 4. Germline-derived CDR1 and CDR2 are SGHRS and YFSETQ. CDR3 region: CASSVGQEYEQYF. The DNA of the CDR3 is TGCGCCAGCAGCGTGGGACAGGAGTACGAGCAGTACTTC.

This chain links TRBV27 with TRBJ2-1; no firm D call. Germline V gives CDR1 MNHEY, CDR2 SMNVEV (reference sequence). The ends were cut back, 4 bases at V and 0 bases at J, with 13 bases in the middle. This CDR3 is 16 amino acids long. This CDR3 reads CASSSWSHVSYNEQFF. In nucleotides, the CDR3 is TGTGCCAGCAGTTCGTGGAGCCATGTCTCCTACAATGAGCAGTTCTTC.

This clonotype was detected a few times. This chain joins TRBV2 and TRBJ1-6, with 8 bases matching TRBD1. The CDR3 is 15 amino acids. Losses at the gene ends were 6 bases for V and 10 bases for J; bases not matched to a gene: 11. Germline lookup yields CDR1 SNHLY and CDR2 FYNNEI. The CDR3 is CASRDYRDRGSPLHF. DNA for the CDR3: TGTGCCAGCAGAGACTATAGAGACAGGGGATCACCCCTCCACTTT.

V and J are TRBV5-1 and TRBJ2-2; no clear D gene. The germline CDR1 and CDR2 sequences are SGHRS and YFSETQ. The CDR3 loop spans 15 amino acids. V gave up 0 bases and J gave up 0 bases, with 6 bases separating them. This chain's CDR3 is CASSLEMTNTGELFF. The CDR3 DNA sequence: TGCGCCAGCAGCTTGGAGATGACGAACACCGGGGAGCTGTTTTTT.

The chain combines TRBV20-1 with TRBJ1-5; D call uncertain. CDR3 length equals 14 residues. Between the trimmed V and J ends, which lost 2 bases and 3 bases, there was a span of 11 bases. Germline V gene lookup returns CDR1 DFQATT and CDR2 SNEGSKA (reference sequence). CDR3 bases: TGCAGTGCTAGAAAGGGATTTGTCAATCAGCCCCAGCATTTT. Its protein is CSARKGFVNQPQHF.

The chain carries TRBV2 and TRBJ2-3, with D possibly matching TRBD2 (6 bases). This CDR3 is built from 15 residues. The V and J ends lost 0 bases and 6 bases respectively, with 13 bases between them. Per the germline V gene, CDR1 is SNHLY and CDR2 is FYNNEI. The CDR3: CASSEAEGGGDTQYF. DNA for the CDR3: TGTGCCAGCAGTGAAGCGGAGGGCGGTGGGGATACGCAGTATTTT.

The V gene is TRBV20-1, the J gene TRBJ2-7; TRBD2 aligns across 7 bases. Germline lookup yields CDR1 DFQATT and CDR2 SNEGSKA (reference sequence). This CDR3 has 12 residues. With 6 bases clipped from V and 5 bases from J, the junction kept 7 bases outside the gene matches. CDR3 amino acids: CSAPPGGNEQYF. CDR3 DNA: TGCAGTGCCCCCCCGGGGGGAAACGAGCAGTACTTC.

The V call is TRBV5-1, the J call TRBJ1-1; no reliable D call. From germline, CDR1 is SGHRS and CDR2 YFSETQ. V was trimmed by 0 bases and J by 6 bases, leaving 12 bases between them. The CDR3 covers 14 residues. The CDR3 DNA sequence: TGCGCCAGCAGCTTGGCCTCGGGTAGCGCTGAAGCTTTCTTT. It translates to CASSLASGSAEAFF.

The chain links TRBV5-6 to TRBJ2-1, with 10 positions matching TRBD2. Trimming removed 4 bases from V and 8 bases from J; junction bases left unmatched: 6. In germline, CDR1 is SGHDT, CDR2 YYEEEE. This CDR3 has 14 residues. CDR3 in amino acids: CASSPGLAVDEQFF. The CDR3 region has the DNA TGTGCCAGCAGCCCCGGACTAGCGGTGGATGAGCAGTTCTTC.

This chain joins TRBV2 and TRBJ2-1; no definite D call. Deletions cut 6 bases from V and 7 bases from J, with 13 bases between. This CDR3 comprises 13 residues. Germline values: CDR1 SNHLY, CDR2 FYNNEI. The CDR3 sequence is CASSFNKGNEQFF. In DNA, the CDR3 is TGTGCCAGCAGCTTCAACAAGGGTAATGAGCAGTTCTTC. Drawing the rest from reference TRBV2 and TRBJ2-1, the complete variable domain is EPEVTQTPSHQVTQMGQEVILRCVPISNHLYFYWYRQILGQKVEFLVSFYNNEISEKSEIFDDQFSVERPDGSNFTLKIRSTKLEDSAMYFCASSFNKGNEQFFGPGTRLTVL.

The genes are TRBV30 and TRBJ2-1; 14 bases map to TRBD2. The junction had 8 bases not matched to a gene; V was cut back by 3 bases and J by 10 bases. Germline V lookup: CDR1 GTSNPN, CDR2 SVGIG (reference sequence). The CDR3 is 15 residues long. Here the CDR3 DNA reads TGTGCCTGGAGCCATAAGGGACTAGCGGGAGACGAGCAGTTCTTC. It yields the protein CAWSHKGLAGDEQFF.

The rearrangement links TRBV2 to TRBJ1-1, with 9 nucleotides matching TRBD1. The germline V gene has CDR1 SNHLY and CDR2 FYNNEI. Trimming cost V 8 bases and J 4 bases; bases outside gene matches: 8. The CDR3 runs to 14 residues. The CDR3 sequence: CASGEQGARTEAFF. CDR3 bases: TGTGCCAGCGGGGAACAGGGGGCGCGCACTGAAGCTTTCTTT.

This chain joins TRBV29-1 and TRBJ2-1; 9 bases align to TRBD1. Germline V CDR1 and CDR2: SQVTM, ANQGSEA. Trimming removed 3 bases from V and 6 bases from J; junction bases left unmatched: 3. CDR3 length: 13 residues. CDR3 DNA: TGCAGCGTTGAGGGGACAGGGTTCAATGAGCAGTTCTTC. It is translated as CSVEGTGFNEQFF.

The rearrangement uses TRBV7-9 and TRBJ1-2; 8 nucleotides align to TRBD1. V lost 0 bases and J lost 3; bases outside the gene matches: 3. There are 15 residues in the CDR3. CDR1 SEHNR and CDR2 FQNEAQ come from the germline V gene (reference sequence). The CDR3: CASSLARGQDYGYTF. In nucleotides, the CDR3 is TGTGCCAGCAGCTTAGCGAGGGGACAGGACTATGGCTACACCTTC.